Presented here are 9 T cell receptor beta chains from one specimen sequenced in a study of CD8 T cells in Susac syndrome. It was with random hexamers that roughly 0.5 to 1 ug RNA was reverse transcribed. MiXCR was run by TCRdb on the immunoSEQ multiplex PCR reads, yielding one entry per CDR3 protein. The data show 90,000 or so distinct CDR3 sequences, over 85% seen once. The specimen sequenced was CD8+ T cells from PBMCs. Receptors were obtained from a human donor in good health.

The chain joins TRBV25-1 to TRBJ2-4, with unresolved D. V gave up 3 bases and J gave up 0 bases, with 6 bases separating them. The germline V gene encodes CDR1 MGHDK and CDR2 SYGVNS. CDR3 length equals 14 residues. CDR3 residues: CASSDSTAKNIQYF. CDR3 nucleotide sequence: TGTGCCAGCAGTGATTCCACAGCCAAAAACATTCAGTACTTC.

This clonotype has more than one count but fewer than ten. The rearrangement uses TRBV6-1 and TRBJ2-2, with TRBD2 matching over 11 bases. CDR1 and CDR2 from the germline V gene are MNHNS and SASEGT. V shed 7 bases, J shed 7 bases, and the junction held 11 bases outside the gene matches. This CDR3 region has 16 residues. CDR3 nucleotide sequence: TGTGCCAGCACTCACCCTAGCGGGGGGTCAAGCGGGGAGCTGTTTTTT. It specifies CASTHPSGGSSGELFF.

This clonotype is a singleton in its sample. The chain carries TRBV27 and TRBJ2-3; D might be TRBD2 (6 bases). CDR1 and CDR2 from the germline V gene are MNHEY and SMNVEV (reference sequence). Trimming shortened V by 2 bases and J by 0 bases, and 12 bases separated the two germline ends. The CDR3 consists of 16 residues. The CDR3 DNA reads as TGTGCCAGCAGTTTAGGTGGCGGGGCCAGCACAGATACGCAGTATTTT. Amino acid sequence: CASSLGGGASTDTQYF.

This clonotype was observed once. The CDR3 bases are TGTGCCAGCGGCCCTGCCGGGGTTGGCTACACCTTC. It is translated as CASGPAGVGYTF. The V call is TRBV27, the J call TRBJ1-2; no firm D call. The CDR3 contains 12 residues. Trimming cost V 8 bases and J 7 bases, with 14 bases left between them. Germline-derived CDR1 and CDR2 are MNHEY and SMNVEV (reference sequence).

The V gene is TRBV9, the J gene TRBJ2-6; D is ambiguous. V lost 4 bases and J 0 bases, leaving 8 bases between the germline ends. CDR1 is SGDLS and CDR2 is YYNGEE in the germline V gene. The CDR3 spans 15 residues. The CDR3 coding sequence is TGTGCCAGCAGCCCTGCAGGCTCTGGGGCCAACGTCCTGACTTTC. Its protein is CASSPAGSGANVLTF. Drawing the rest from reference TRBV9 and TRBJ2-6, the complete variable domain is DSGVTQTPKHLITATGQRVTLRCSPRSGDLSVYWYQQSLDQGLQFLIQYYNGEERAKGNILERFSAQQFPDLHSELNLSSLELGDSALYFCASSPAGSGANVLTFGAGSRLTVL.

This chain joins TRBV29-1 and TRBJ2-7, with D unresolved. The germline V and J ends were trimmed by 4 bases and 1 base, with 8 bases remaining between them. Germline CDR1 is SQVTM and CDR2 is ANQGSEA. The CDR3 has 12 residues. CDR3 bases: TGCAGCGTTGCCTTAGGGTCCTACGAGCAGTACTTC. This codes for CSVALGSYEQYF.

CDR3 protein: CSVLAGGYEQYF. The CDR3 DNA follows: TGCAGCGTCCTAGCGGGGGGCTACGAGCAGTACTTC. The chain carries TRBV29-1 and TRBJ2-7, with 11 bases matching TRBD2. There are 12 residues in the CDR3. From germline, CDR1 is SQVTM and CDR2 ANQGSEA. After removal of 6 bases from V and 3 bases from J, the junction contained 1 base not matched to a gene.

V is TRBV5-4 and J is TRBJ2-7; the D gene is possibly TRBD2 (7 bases). The CDR3 runs to 14 residues. Trimming stripped 1 base from V and 4 bases from J, with 12 bases between. CDR1 is SGHNT, CDR2 YYREEE, per germline (reference sequence). The CDR3 here is CASSLKGGPYEQYF. CDR3 DNA sequence: TGTGCCAGCAGCTTGAAGGGGGGGCCGTACGAGCAGTACTTC.

V and J are TRBV5-4 and TRBJ2-7, with TRBD1 identical over 8 bases. The CDR3 is made up of 17 amino acids. The germline gives CDR1 SGHNT, CDR2 YYREEE (reference sequence). J was trimmed by 7 bases and V by 4 bases; bases with no gene match: 19. CDR3 sequence: CASSLWADRVSGEEQYF. For the CDR3, the DNA is TGTGCCAGCAGCCTGTGGGCGGACAGGGTCTCTGGTGAAGAGCAGTACTTC.